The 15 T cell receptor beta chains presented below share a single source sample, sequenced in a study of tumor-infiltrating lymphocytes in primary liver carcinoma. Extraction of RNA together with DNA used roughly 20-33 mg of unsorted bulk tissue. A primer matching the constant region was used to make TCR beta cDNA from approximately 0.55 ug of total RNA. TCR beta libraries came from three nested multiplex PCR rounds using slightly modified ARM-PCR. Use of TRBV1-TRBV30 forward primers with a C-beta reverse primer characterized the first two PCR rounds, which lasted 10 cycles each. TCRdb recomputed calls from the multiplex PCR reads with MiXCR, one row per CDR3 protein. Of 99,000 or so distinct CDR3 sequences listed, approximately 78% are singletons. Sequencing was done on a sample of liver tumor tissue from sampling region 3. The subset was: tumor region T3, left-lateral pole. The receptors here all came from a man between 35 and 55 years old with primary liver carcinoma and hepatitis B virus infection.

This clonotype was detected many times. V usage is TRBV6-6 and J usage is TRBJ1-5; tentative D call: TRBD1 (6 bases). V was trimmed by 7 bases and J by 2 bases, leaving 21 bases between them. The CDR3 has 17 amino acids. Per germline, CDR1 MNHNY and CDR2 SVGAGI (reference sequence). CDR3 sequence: CASKMGRGALGNQPQHF. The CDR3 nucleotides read TGTGCCAGCAAAATGGGACGGGGGGCGCTTGGCAATCAGCCCCAGCATTTT.

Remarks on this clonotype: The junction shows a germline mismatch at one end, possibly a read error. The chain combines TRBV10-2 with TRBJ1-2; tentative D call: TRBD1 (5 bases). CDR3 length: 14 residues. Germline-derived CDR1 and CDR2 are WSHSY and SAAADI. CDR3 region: CASGEHGADYGYTF. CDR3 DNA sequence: TGCGCCAGCGGTGAACACGGGGCAGATTATGGCTACACCTTC.

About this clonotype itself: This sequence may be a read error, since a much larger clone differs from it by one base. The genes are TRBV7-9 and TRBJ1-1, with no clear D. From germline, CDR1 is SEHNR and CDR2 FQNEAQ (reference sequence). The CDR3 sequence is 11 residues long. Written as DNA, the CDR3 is TGTACCAGCAGTCCCGGGTATGAAGCTTTCTTT. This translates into CTSSPGYEAFF.

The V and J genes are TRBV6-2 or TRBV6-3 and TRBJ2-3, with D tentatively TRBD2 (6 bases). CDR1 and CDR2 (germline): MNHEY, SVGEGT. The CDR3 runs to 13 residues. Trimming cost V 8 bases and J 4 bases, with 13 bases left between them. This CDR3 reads CASCLASADTQYF. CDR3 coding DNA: TGTGCCAGCTGTCTAGCGTCGGCAGATACGCAGTATTTT.

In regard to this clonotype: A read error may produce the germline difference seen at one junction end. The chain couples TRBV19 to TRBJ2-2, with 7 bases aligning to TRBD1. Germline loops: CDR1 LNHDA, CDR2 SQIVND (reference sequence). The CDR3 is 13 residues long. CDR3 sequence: CAGNTGVTEELFF. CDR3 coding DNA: TGTGCCGGTAATACAGGGGTCACCGAGGAGCTGTTTTTT.

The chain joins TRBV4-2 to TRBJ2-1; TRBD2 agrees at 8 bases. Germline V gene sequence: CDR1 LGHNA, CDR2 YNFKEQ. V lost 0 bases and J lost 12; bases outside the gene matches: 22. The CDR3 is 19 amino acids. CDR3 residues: CASSQDIAGGLSGGSPQFF. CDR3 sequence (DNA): TGTGCCAGCAGCCAAGATATAGCGGGTGGACTATCGGGGGGGAGCCCGCAGTTCTTC.

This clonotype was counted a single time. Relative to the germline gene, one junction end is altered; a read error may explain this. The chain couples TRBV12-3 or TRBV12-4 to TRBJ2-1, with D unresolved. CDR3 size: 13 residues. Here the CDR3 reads CASSFRRSDEQSF. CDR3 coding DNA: TGTGCCAGCAGTTTCCGTCGATCGGATGAGCAGTCCTTC.

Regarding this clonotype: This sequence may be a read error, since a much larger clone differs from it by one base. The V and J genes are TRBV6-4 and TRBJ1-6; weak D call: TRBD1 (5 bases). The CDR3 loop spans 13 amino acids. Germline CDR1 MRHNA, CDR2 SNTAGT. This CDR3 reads CASSDSRGSHLHF. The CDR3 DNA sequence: TGTGCCAGCAGTGACTCGAGGGGTTCACACCTCCACTTT.

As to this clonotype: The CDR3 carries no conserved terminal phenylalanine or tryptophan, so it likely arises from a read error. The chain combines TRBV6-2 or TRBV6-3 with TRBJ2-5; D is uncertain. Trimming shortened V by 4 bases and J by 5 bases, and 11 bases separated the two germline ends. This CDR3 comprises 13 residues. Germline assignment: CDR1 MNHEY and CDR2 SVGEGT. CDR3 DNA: TGTGCCAGCAGTTCCGAGTCCTGGGAGACCCAGTACTTG. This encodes CASSSESWETQYL.

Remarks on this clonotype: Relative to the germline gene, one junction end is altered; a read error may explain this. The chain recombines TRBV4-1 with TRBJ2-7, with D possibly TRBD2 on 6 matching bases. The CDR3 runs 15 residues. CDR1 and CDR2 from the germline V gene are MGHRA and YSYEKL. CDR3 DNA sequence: TGTGCCAGCAGCCCCTTAGGAGGGAAGAGTTACGAGCAGTACTTC. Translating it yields CASSPLGGKSYEQYF.

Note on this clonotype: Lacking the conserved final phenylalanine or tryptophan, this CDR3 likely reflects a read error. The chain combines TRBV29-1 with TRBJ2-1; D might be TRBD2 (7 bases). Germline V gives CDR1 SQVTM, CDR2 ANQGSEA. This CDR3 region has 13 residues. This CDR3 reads CSVQLRGGNEQFL. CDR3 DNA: TGCAGTGTCCAGCTAAGGGGGGGCAATGAGCAGTTCTTA.

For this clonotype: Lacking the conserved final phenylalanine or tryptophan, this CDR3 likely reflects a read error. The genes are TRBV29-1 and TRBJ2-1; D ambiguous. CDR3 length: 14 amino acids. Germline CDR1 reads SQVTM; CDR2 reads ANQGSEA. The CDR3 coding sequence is TGCAGCGTTGCCCTCGGTGAAACCTACAATGGGCAGTTCTCC. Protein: CSVALGETYNGQFS.

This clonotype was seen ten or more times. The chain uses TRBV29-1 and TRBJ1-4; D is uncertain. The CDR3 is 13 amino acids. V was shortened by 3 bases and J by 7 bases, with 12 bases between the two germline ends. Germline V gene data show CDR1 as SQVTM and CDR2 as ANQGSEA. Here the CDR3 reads CSVEEGLGEKLFF. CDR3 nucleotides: TGCAGCGTTGAGGAGGGTCTGGGTGAAAAACTGTTTTTT.

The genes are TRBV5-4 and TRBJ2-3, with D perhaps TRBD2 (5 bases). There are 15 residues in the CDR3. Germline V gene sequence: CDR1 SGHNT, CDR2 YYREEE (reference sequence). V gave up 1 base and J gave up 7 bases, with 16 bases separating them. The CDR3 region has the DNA TGTGCCAGCAGCTTGTCGTTGGCCTCGGGGAATACGCAGTATTTT. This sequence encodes CASSLSLASGNTQYF.

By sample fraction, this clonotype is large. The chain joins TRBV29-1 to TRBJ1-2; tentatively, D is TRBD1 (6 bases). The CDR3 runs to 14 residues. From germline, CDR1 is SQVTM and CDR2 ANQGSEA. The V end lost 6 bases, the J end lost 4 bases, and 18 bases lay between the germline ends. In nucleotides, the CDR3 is TGCAGCGTCAAGTTTGGACAGTCGATCTATGGCTACACCTTC. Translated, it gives CSVKFGQSIYGYTF.